This T cell receptor (beta chain) was recorded in a study of human T cells and chemical hapten exposure. This clonotype appeared a few times. The antigen is not known. The germline V and J ends were trimmed by 1 base and 3 bases, with 7 bases remaining between them. Per germline, CDR1 KGHSH and CDR2 LQKENI. The CDR3 extends over 14 amino acids. Study-wide results and caveats: The number of TCRs above 1 in 1000 frequency did not change after DPC sensitization.

Time point in this sample: pre-sensitization, week 0. The sample's treatment: therapeutic diphenylcyclopropenone sensitization with weekly scalp DPC. A single record per CDR3 protein comes from TCRdb applying MiXCR to the RACE reads. The sample has 85,000 to 100,000 distinct CDR3 sequences, 10% to 14% seen once. The sequence was collected from a woman aged 60-70 years with alopecia areata. Some clones in this sample may be carry-over from other donors' samples. Sequences were derived from whole blood, sampled in connection with sensitization to the hapten diphenylcyclopropenone (DPC). The chain uses TRBV18 and TRBJ1-3; possible D gene TRBD1, 5 bases. Written as DNA, the CDR3 is TGTGCCAGCTCACCACAGGGGCTTGGAAACACCATATATTTT. Protein product: CASSPQGLGNTIYF.